The source of this T cell receptor (beta chain) is a study of control samples from healthy donors and cancer patients. This clone was detected once. Trimming stripped 7 bases from V and 3 bases from J, with 7 bases between. This CDR3 spans 12 amino acids. CDR1 is SNHLY and CDR2 is FYNNEI in the germline V gene. TCRdb's table, derived via immunoSEQ multiplex PCR, lists solely in-frame clones and lacks some. The sample yields about 82,000 clones, more than 70% seen once. The sample taken for sequencing was blood. This clonotype was obtained from a man aged 50-59 years in good health. This chain joins TRBV2 and TRBJ1-5; D is ambiguous. The CDR3 is CASNSYNQPQHF. The CDR3 DNA reads TGTGCCAGCAATAGCTACAATCAGCCCCAGCATTTT.